One T cell receptor (beta chain) is described in this entry. The antigen is undetermined. With UMI labels, 5' RACE was used to prepare the TRB cDNA libraries. Reanalyzing the 5' RACE reads, TCRdb keeps one entry per CDR3 protein, without DNA. The specimen's table records about 81,000 distinct CDR3 sequences. The CDR3 is 13 amino acids. Germline V gene sequence: CDR1 SQVTM, CDR2 ANQGSEA. This sample was taken from a study of CXCR3-negative and CXCR3-positive naive CD8 T cells. General study points: CXCR3-positive naive cells carried more hydrophobic TRB CDR3s than CXCR3-negative ones. No difference in surface CD5 was seen between naive subsets, and TCR strength was inferred from TRB CDR3 properties.

This receptor was taken from a human donor in good health. Some clones in this sample may be carry-over from other donors' samples. The source material was naive CXCR3- CD8+ T cells from blood. Subset defined: CD45RO-CCR7+CD27+CD95- naive CD8+ T cells lacking CXCR3 (TNR3-). The chain combines TRBV29-1 with TRBJ2-3; TCRdb picks TRBD1, but there is no DNA to check that call. This chain's CDR3 is CSVEGRGQDTQYF.